This T cell receptor (beta chain) stems from a study of beta chain features in type 1 diabetes. Purity of each sorted population was above 95%. The authors reverse transcribed all of the isolated RNA, so sequencing captured expressed TCRB transcripts. Here immunoSEQ multiplex PCR was the method, and the copy in TCRdb shows in-frame clones only, minus some. The sample holds a few hundred thousand clones, about 14% seen once. A few counts support this clone. Its antigen is as yet unknown. J gave up 1 base and V 3 bases, and 24 bases lay outside the gene matches. This CDR3 has 24 amino acids. Broader study findings: A moderate, significant TCRB CDR3 shortening appeared in type 1 diabetes across four CD4+ subsets. VDJ junctions sequenced from type 1 diabetes patients showed fewer insertions and more deletions.

This chain links TRBV7-1 with TRBJ2-6; TRBD1 aligns across 10 bases. TRBV7-1 is placed among ORFs of uncertain function. The sequence derives from a woman under 30 with type 1 diabetes. Material: naive CD4+ T cells from blood. CDR3 in amino acids: CASSSNHGGTGVENRLSGANVLTF. CDR3 DNA sequence: TGTGCCAGCAGCTCCAACCATGGGGGGACAGGGGTCGAAAACCGATTGTCTGGGGCCAACGTCCTGACTTTC.